What follows are 21 T cell receptor beta chains derived from one specimen sequenced in a study of T cell changes during pregnancy in multiple sclerosis. Sequenced by immunoSEQ multiplex PCR; TCRdb stores in-frame clones only, minus some. The sample carries approximately 31,000 clones, over 75% recorded once. The material sequenced was CD8+ T cells from peripheral blood mononuclear cells, taken in the second trimester of pregnancy. The receptors come from a female donor with multiple sclerosis, enrolled in a pregnancy study.

The chain joins TRBV7-6 to TRBJ2-1; perhaps TRBD2 as D (5 bases). The V gene's germline CDR1 is SGHVS and CDR2 FNYEAQ. V lost 5 bases to trimming and J lost 6 bases, with 8 bases between them. The CDR3 has 12 amino acids. CDR3 in amino acids: CASSPAGNEQFF. The DNA for the CDR3 is TGTGCCAGCAGCCCTGCGGGCAATGAGCAGTTCTTC.

The V gene is TRBV7-2, the J gene TRBJ1-2; TRBD1 matches at 8 bases. The CDR3 extends over 15 amino acids. Germline V gene data show CDR1 as SGHTA and CDR2 as FQGNSA. Losses at the gene ends were 4 bases for V and 3 bases for J; bases not matched to a gene: 7. The CDR3 bases are TGTGCCAGCAGCTCGGACAGGGAGGTAGACTATGGCTACACCTTC. Translating it yields CASSSDREVDYGYTF.

This sequence joins TRBV5-3 and TRBJ2-7; a possible D gene is TRBD2 (6 bases). TRBV5-3 is recorded as an ORF, its role being uncertain. The CDR3 has 15 residues. Trimming shortened V by 0 bases and J by 2 bases, and 12 bases separated the two germline ends. The CDR3 sequence is CARSLAGGSPYEQYF. In nucleotides, the CDR3 is TGTGCCAGAAGCTTGGCCGGGGGATCCCCCTACGAGCAGTACTTC.

This chain links TRBV9 with TRBJ1-1; D remains ambiguous. There are 13 residues in the CDR3. Germline V gene lookup returns CDR1 SGDLS and CDR2 YYNGEE. V was clipped by 4 bases and J by 1 base, with 8 bases between them. CDR3 nucleotide sequence: TGTGCCAGCAGCCCAGATTCGAACACTGAAGCTTTCTTT. It encodes CASSPDSNTEAFF.

V usage is TRBV18 and J usage is TRBJ1-2; D may be TRBD1 (6 bases). V dropped 5 bases and J dropped 7 bases, with 17 bases sitting between them. The CDR3 length is 14 residues. The germline gives CDR1 KGHSH, CDR2 LQKENI. The CDR3 bases are TGTGCCAGCTCAGACGTCGTGGGGGCTGGTGGCTACACCTTC. As protein: CASSDVVGAGGYTF. Variable domain in full (rest from reference TRBV18 and TRBJ1-2): NAGVMQNPRHLVRRRGQEARLRCSPMKGHSHVYWYRQLPEEGLKFMVYLQKENIIDESGMPKERFSAEFPKEGPSILRIQQVVRGDSAAYFCASSDVVGAGGYTFGSGTRLTVV.

J is TRBJ2-1 and V is TRBV5-4; D perhaps matches TRBD2 (6 bases). Germline CDR1 and CDR2: SGHNT and YYREEE (reference sequence). Trimming pared 3 bases from V and 9 bases from J, leaving 19 bases between. The CDR3 length is 15 residues. In DNA form, the CDR3 reads TGTGCCAGCAGCTCAGAGACACCCGGGAGTGGTGAGCAGTTCTTC. Protein: CASSSETPGSGEQFF.

The CDR3 DNA reads TGTGCCATCACTGGACAGGCGAAAGACTACGAGCAGTACTTC. This gives the protein CAITGQAKDYEQYF. This chain links TRBV10-3 with TRBJ2-7; 7 bases are a match to TRBD1. Looked up from germline, CDR1 is ENHRY and CDR2 is SYGVKD. The CDR3 has 14 amino acids. V dropped 7 bases and J dropped 3; count of bases not matched to a gene: 9.

The V and J genes are TRBV6-4 and TRBJ1-1; the D gene is possibly TRBD1 (5 bases). There are 15 residues in the CDR3. Germline CDR1 is MRHNA and CDR2 is SNTAGT. Trimming cost V 0 bases and J 1 base, with 9 bases left between them. The CDR3 loop is CASSDSSQGNTEAFF. The CDR3 nucleotides read TGTGCCAGCAGTGACTCGAGTCAGGGGAACACTGAAGCTTTCTTT.

A single count supports this clone. The genes are TRBV7-9 and TRBJ2-2, with D possibly matching TRBD2 (6 bases). The germline V gene has CDR1 SEHNR and CDR2 FQNEAQ (reference sequence). This CDR3 region has 15 residues. Deletions cut 5 bases from V and 5 bases from J, with 15 bases between. The CDR3 region has the DNA TGTGCCAGCAGCCTGACGGGACTCGGAACCGGGGAGCTGTTTTTT. Translating gives CASSLTGLGTGELFF.

The chain carries TRBV15 and TRBJ2-2; 8 bases align to TRBD2. The CDR3 extends over 18 amino acids. The V segment lost 1 base and the J segment 2 bases; nucleotides outside the gene matches: 9. CDR1 and CDR2 from the germline V gene are LNHNV and YYDKDF (reference sequence). The CDR3, as DNA: TGTGCCACCAGCAGAGTGGGACTAGTCGTCTTTAACACCGGGGAGCTGTTTTTT. It encodes CATSRVGLVVFNTGELFF.

The chain is built from TRBV6-1 and TRBJ1-2; 10 positions match TRBD1. With V trimmed by 2 bases and J by 2 bases, 11 bases remained unmatched. The germline V gene encodes CDR1 MNHNS and CDR2 SASEGT. The length of the CDR3 is 18 residues. This CDR3 is CASSEILGDRGWNYGYTF. Written as DNA, the CDR3 is TGTGCCAGCAGTGAAATCCTCGGGGACAGGGGATGGAACTATGGCTACACCTTC.

This chain joins TRBV9 and TRBJ2-1, with 14 nucleotides matching TRBD2. The germline gives CDR1 SGDLS, CDR2 YYNGEE. This CDR3 is built from 18 residues. V trimming: 4 bases; J trimming: 2 bases; junction bases outside the gene matches: 8. CDR3 region: CASSPGTSGSNPYNEQFF. The CDR3 coding sequence is TGTGCCAGCAGCCCCGGGACTAGCGGGAGCAACCCCTACAATGAGCAGTTCTTC.

V usage is TRBV19 and J usage is TRBJ2-2, with 7 bases lining up with TRBD2. The CDR3 has 13 residues. CDR1 and CDR2 from the germline V gene are LNHDA and SQIVND (reference sequence). The trim removed 6 bases at V and 4 bases at J, leaving 2 bases unmatched. The CDR3 here is CASRRESTGELFF. The DNA for the CDR3 is TGTGCCAGTAGGCGGGAGAGCACCGGGGAGCTGTTTTTT.

In its sample, this clone ranks as medium-sized. CDR3 amino acids: CASSPQWTDRNYGYTF. DNA for the CDR3: TGTGCCAGCTCACCACAATGGACAGACCGTAACTATGGCTACACCTTC. The genes are TRBV18 and TRBJ1-2; a possible D gene is TRBD1 (6 bases). Trimming took off 1 base at V and 1 base at J, with 13 bases between the two ends. This CDR3 has 16 amino acids. The V gene's germline CDR1 is KGHSH and CDR2 LQKENI.

The J gene is TRBJ1-2, the V gene TRBV5-5; possibly TRBD1 for D (5 bases). The CDR3 sequence is 16 residues long. V was shortened by 4 bases and J by 8 bases, with 24 bases between the two germline ends. Germline V gene data show CDR1 as SGHKS and CDR2 as YYEKEE (reference sequence). The CDR3 sequence: CASSRGDGGSLGGYTF. CDR3 DNA: TGTGCCAGCAGCCGCGGGGACGGCGGATCCTTAGGAGGCTACACCTTC.

In the case of this clone: At the DNA level, this CDR3 is encoded by other sequences in the same sample as well. V is TRBV19 and J is TRBJ2-1; possible D gene TRBD2, 6 bases. V lost 1 base and J 4 bases, leaving 8 bases between the germline ends. The CDR3 extends over 14 amino acids. Germline lookup yields CDR1 LNHDA and CDR2 SQIVND (reference sequence). The CDR3, as DNA: TGTGCCAGTAGTATAGGGGGGGATTACAATGAGCAGTTCTTC. It translates to CASSIGGDYNEQFF.

The CDR3: CASSLGTGELANYGYTF. CDR3 DNA: TGTGCCAGCAGCCTAGGGACAGGGGAGTTAGCTAACTATGGCTACACCTTC. This chain links TRBV28 with TRBJ1-2; 10 bases are a match to TRBD1. With 6 bases clipped from V and 0 bases from J, the junction kept 10 bases outside the gene matches. Germline V CDR1 and CDR2: MDHEN, SYDVKM. The CDR3 is made up of 17 amino acids.

The chain is built from TRBV6-1 and TRBJ2-2; 9 bases agree with TRBD2. After removal of 7 bases from V and 5 bases from J, the junction contained 8 bases not matched to a gene. Germline-derived CDR1 and CDR2 are MNHNS and SASEGT. This CDR3 spans 15 amino acids. This chain's CDR3 is CASKRVAGVTGELFF. Written as DNA, the CDR3 is TGTGCCAGCAAGAGGGTAGCGGGAGTGACCGGGGAGCTGTTTTTT.

The chain has TRBV27 and TRBJ1-2; 10 nucleotides match TRBD1. Germline assignment: CDR1 MNHEY and CDR2 SMNVEV (reference sequence). Trimming at V came to 3 bases and at J to 4 bases, leaving 2 bases not matched to a gene. The length of the CDR3 is 14 residues. Here the CDR3 reads CASSFGTGVYGYTF. Written as DNA, the CDR3 is TGTGCCAGCAGTTTTGGGACAGGGGTCTATGGCTACACCTTC.

The chain links TRBV21-1 to TRBJ2-1; TRBD2 is the table's D call and was not checked against the DNA. TRBV21-1 represents a pseudogene. The CDR3 is 16 residues long. The CDR3 protein is CASSKVPRIGDNEQFF. In DNA, the CDR3 is TGTGCCAGCAGCAAAGTTCCTCGAATCGGGGACAATGAGCAGTTCTTC.

The V and J genes are TRBV4-1 and TRBJ2-3, with D possibly TRBD1 on 6 matching bases. From germline, CDR1 is MGHRA and CDR2 YSYEKL. Trimming stripped 3 bases from V and 3 bases from J, with 19 bases between. This CDR3 is built from 17 residues. The DNA of the CDR3 is TGCGCCAGCAGCCAGATCCCGGGACATTTTCGGACAGATACGCAGTATTTT. Amino acid sequence: CASSQIPGHFRTDTQYF.